This T cell receptor (beta chain) was found in a study of blood T cells in healthy people across ages. Study-wide context: Template-switching capture recovered about one barcoded beta molecule per two T cells. Overall study findings and caveats: Unsorted PBMCs prevented conclusive naive versus antigen-experienced comparison.

With regard to this clonotype: Its antigen is as yet unknown.

Trimming took off 7 bases at V and 3 bases at J, with 13 bases between the two ends. This CDR3 has 12 amino acids. CDR1 is SQVTM, CDR2 ANQGSEA, per germline. A second about 7 to 12 cycle PCR used barcoded and J-beta primers. Using its own MiXCR run on the 5' RACE reads, TCRdb lists one record per CDR3 protein. The sample includes around 820,000 distinct CDR3 sequences, just under 25% of them seen just once. These data were likewise used in another study, on T cells of mothers and their children.

Sequenced: blood. The sequence was obtained from a boy aged 5-17 years in good health. This rearrangement joins TRBV29-1 to TRBJ2-7; D is unresolved. The CDR3 bases are TGCAGCGCTGCCTTAGTAAGCTACGAGCAGTACTTC. It translates to CSAALVSYEQYF.